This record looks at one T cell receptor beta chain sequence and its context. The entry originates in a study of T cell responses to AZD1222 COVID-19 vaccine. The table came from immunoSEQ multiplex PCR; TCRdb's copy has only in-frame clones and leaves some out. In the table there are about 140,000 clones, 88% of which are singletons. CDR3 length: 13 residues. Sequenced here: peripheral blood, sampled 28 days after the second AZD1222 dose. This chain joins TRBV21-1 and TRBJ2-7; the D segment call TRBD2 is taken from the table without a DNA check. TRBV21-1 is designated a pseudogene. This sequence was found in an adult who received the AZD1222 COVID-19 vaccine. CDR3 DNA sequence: TGTGCCAGCAGCGCACCGGGGTTCTACGAGCAGTACTTC. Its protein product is CASSAPGFYEQYF.